Described below is a single T cell receptor beta chain sequence and its context. This sample was included in a study of cytomegalovirus exposure and HLA in healthy donors. Trimming cost V 10 bases and J 5 bases; bases outside gene matches: 8. In germline, CDR1 is MNHNS, CDR2 SASEGT. This CDR3 region has 13 residues. Both 60 Vbeta primers and 13 Jbeta primers went into the PCR. Clones were read by immunoSEQ multiplex PCR, and TCRdb kept only the in-frame ones, dropping some. The sample contains under 250,000 clones, over 75% of which appear only once. The specimen sequenced was PBMCs. The V call is TRBV6-1, the J call TRBJ2-5, with 9 bases lining up with TRBD1. The clonotype originates from a male donor in good health and CMV-seronegative. The CDR3, as DNA: TGTGCCACGAAGACAGGGGGAAGGGAGACCCAGTACTTC. This codes for CATKTGGRETQYF.